A single sample is the source of the 10 T cell receptor beta chains below, sequenced in a study of blood T cell repertoires in COVID-19. Data came from immunoSEQ multiplex PCR; TCRdb stores just in-frame clones and leaves some out. The table has around 130,000 clones, approximately 85% seen once. The material sequenced was peripheral blood. The receptors stem from a human donor in a cohort sampled during active COVID-19.

This rearrangement joins TRBV19 to TRBJ1-6; the D is unclear. This CDR3 spans 19 amino acids. V was pared by 3 bases and J by 4 bases, with 22 bases between. Germline lookup yields CDR1 LNHDA and CDR2 SQIVND (reference sequence). The CDR3 DNA follows: TGTGCCAGTAGTATCGCAGGTTCGGCAGGATCTCAATATAATTCACCCCTCCACTTT. Translating it yields CASSIAGSAGSQYNSPLHF.

The J gene is TRBJ2-1, the V gene TRBV9; unclear D gene. The CDR3 spans 16 residues. The germline V gene has CDR1 SGDLS and CDR2 YYNGEE. V was pared by 2 bases and J by 3 bases, with 15 bases between. Written as DNA, the CDR3 is TGTGCCAGCAGCGTCTTCGAGTCGCGAGGCTACAATGAGCAGTTCTTC. Amino acid sequence: CASSVFESRGYNEQFF.

V is TRBV7-9 and J is TRBJ1-1; the D is unclear. Trimming pared 2 bases from V and 6 bases from J, leaving 13 bases between. Germline CDR1 reads SEHNR; CDR2 reads FQNEAQ (reference sequence). The CDR3 length is 14 residues. The CDR3 sequence: CASSLLRRGAEAFF. The CDR3 region has the DNA TGTGCCAGCAGCTTATTAAGGCGCGGGGCTGAAGCTTTCTTT.

The chain couples TRBV3-1 (or the pseudogene TRBV3-2) to TRBJ2-1; 8 nucleotides match TRBD2. V trimming: 5 bases; J trimming: 4 bases; junction bases outside the gene matches: 7. Germline assignment: CDR1 LGHDT and CDR2 YNNKEL (reference sequence). This CDR3 is built from 15 residues. The CDR3 here is CASSAPAGAYNEQFF. The CDR3 coding sequence is TGTGCCAGCAGCGCCCCAGCGGGAGCTTACAATGAGCAGTTCTTC.

V and J are TRBV6-5 and TRBJ1-1, with 11 bases that match TRBD1. Trimming at V came to 0 bases and at J to 11 bases, leaving 11 bases not matched to a gene. The V gene's germline CDR1 is MNHEY and CDR2 SVGAGI. The CDR3 totals 16 residues. The CDR3 loop is CASSYSAPGQGGEAFF. For the CDR3, the DNA is TGTGCCAGCAGTTACTCGGCCCCGGGACAGGGGGGGGAGGCTTTCTTT.

V gene TRBV7-2 combines with J gene TRBJ2-3; no clear D gene. CDR3 length: 13 residues. Per germline, CDR1 SGHTA and CDR2 FQGNSA. V lost 5 bases to trimming and J lost 2 bases, with 8 bases between them. CDR3 region: CASSNTPTDTQYF. The DNA of the CDR3 is TGTGCCAGCAGCAATACTCCCACAGATACGCAGTATTTT. Drawing the rest from reference TRBV7-2 and TRBJ2-3, the complete variable domain is GAGVSQSPSNKVTEKGKDVELRCDPISGHTALYWYRQSLGQGLEFLIYFQGNSAPDKSGLPSDRFSAERTGGSVSTLTIQRTQQEDSAVYLCASSNTPTDTQYFGPGTRLTVL.

This chain connects TRBV7-2 to TRBJ2-1, with TRBD2 matching over 11 bases. Germline CDR1 and CDR2: SGHTA and FQGNSA. V dropped 1 base and J dropped 5; count of bases not matched to a gene: 4. This CDR3 region has 16 residues. The CDR3 region is CASSLGIAGGDNEQFF. The CDR3 DNA reads as TGTGCCAGCAGCTTAGGGATAGCGGGAGGGGACAATGAGCAGTTCTTC.

The chain couples TRBV5-1 to TRBJ2-5, with TRBD2 matching over 7 bases. CDR1 is SGHRS and CDR2 is YFSETQ in the germline V gene. V lost 1 base, J lost 2 bases, and 5 bases stayed unmatched. This CDR3 region has 15 residues. CDR3 bases: TGCGCCAGCAGCTTGTTCGGGACTACTCAAGAGACCCAGTACTTC. This translates into CASSLFGTTQETQYF.

The gene calls are TRBV12-3 or TRBV12-4 and TRBJ1-3, with D possibly TRBD1 on 5 matching bases. There are 12 residues in the CDR3. V dropped 3 bases and J dropped 14 bases, with 14 bases sitting between them. CDR3 sequence reads: CASSFGRAHLYF. The DNA for the CDR3 is TGTGCCAGCAGTTTTGGCAGGGCCCATTTATATTTT.

The rearrangement links TRBV7-8 to TRBJ1-3; weak D call: TRBD1 (5 bases). The ends were cut back, 5 bases at V and 4 bases at J, with 12 bases in the middle. In germline, CDR1 is SGHVS, CDR2 FQNEAQ. The CDR3 sequence is 14 residues long. For the CDR3, the DNA is TGTGCCAGCAGCCCCATGGGGCGGGGAAACACCATATATTTT. Its translation: CASSPMGRGNTIYF.